This TCR beta chain was observed in a study of CD8 T cells in Susac syndrome. With random hexamers, 0.5 to 1 ug RNA was reverse transcribed. The TCR beta CDR3 was amplified by immunoSEQ multiplex PCR across 54 Vbeta, 13 Jbeta. TCRdb passed the immunoSEQ multiplex PCR reads through MiXCR, listing each CDR3 protein once. The profile shows 330,000 or so distinct CDR3 sequences, around 89% of them singletons. Losses at the gene ends were 0 bases for V and 5 bases for J; bases not matched to a gene: 4. The length of the CDR3 is 16 residues. The germline V gene encodes CDR1 LGHNA and CDR2 YSLEER. TCR beta sequencing covered blood CD8+ and CD4+ T cells. The multiple sclerosis controls were treatment-naive patients, and their relapsing-remitting disease was stable or active. Through negative isolation, CD4+ and CD8+ T cells were obtained, while TEMRA cells were enriched using FACS.

The chain combines TRBV4-3 with TRBJ2-2; 9 bases align to TRBD2. Sequencing used CD8+ T cells from PBMCs. The clonotype originates from a human donor with multiple sclerosis. The CDR3 sequence: CASSQDSSGRTGELFF. In DNA form, the CDR3 reads TGCGCCAGCAGCCAAGATTCCAGCGGGAGGACCGGGGAGCTGTTTTTT.